This T cell receptor (beta chain) was captured in a study of cytomegalovirus exposure and HLA in healthy donors. Points from the study as a whole: Subsequent analysis showed first-cohort TCR clusters tending to co-occur in more than 90 validation repertoires. A list of 164 TCR beta chains associated with cytomegalovirus was given. In vitro checks showed that a few CMV-associated chains really do target CMV antigens.

The CDR3 covers 15 residues. The germline V gene encodes CDR1 SGHAT and CDR2 FQNNGV. The V end was cut by 5 bases, the J end by 7 bases, with 18 bases between. Concerning this clone itself: Its specificity is not known.

Produced via immunoSEQ multiplex PCR; TCRdb's table is partial and in-frame only. The sample includes under 250,000 clones, around 80% of them seen just once. The donors were in the approximately 120-subject validation cohort; that cohort was separate from the approximately 700-subject first cohort. The sequenced sample consisted of PBMCs. The TCR sequence derives from a woman in her 30s in good health and CMV-seronegative. The genes are TRBV11-2 and TRBJ2-1, with D possibly being TRBD2 (6 bases). Here the CDR3 reads CASSPQRVPTNEQFF. The CDR3 nucleotides are TGTGCCAGCAGCCCCCAGCGGGTCCCGACGAATGAGCAGTTCTTC.